The rows below give T cell receptor beta chains drawn from one sample of a study of CD8 T cells in Susac syndrome. TCRdb analysed the immunoSEQ multiplex PCR reads with MiXCR anew, one entry per CDR3 protein. The sample shows 200,000 to 300,000 distinct CDR3 sequences, around 96% of them seen only once. The specimen was CD4+ T cells from PBMCs. These receptors were obtained from a human donor with Susac syndrome. Both conserved end residues are part of each CDR3. A D gene is named only where the DNA matches it firmly. Only some rows state a clone size, as once, few, many or a class for expanded clones.

CDR3nt: TGTGCCAGCAGCGGAGACCTTTACAAAGAGACCCAGTACTTC
CDR3aa: CASSGDLYKETQYF
d_gene: .
v_gene: TRBV9
j_gene: TRBJ2-5
abundance: .

CDR3nt: TGTGCCAGCACCCAAAGGGAGACCCAGTACTTC
CDR3aa: CASTQRETQYF
d_gene: .
v_gene: TRBV28
j_gene: TRBJ2-5
abundance: .

CDR3nt: TGTGCCAGCAGCTTATCCGGACAGGGCATCGGTGAGACCCAGTACTTC
CDR3aa: CASSLSGQGIGETQYF
d_gene: TRBD1
v_gene: TRBV7-3
j_gene: TRBJ2-5
abundance: .

CDR3nt: TGCAGCGGAGGACAGGGAAGGACTGAAGCTTTCTTT
CDR3aa: CSGGQGRTEAFF
d_gene: TRBD1
v_gene: TRBV29-1
j_gene: TRBJ1-1
abundance: .

CDR3nt: TGTGCCAGCAGTTACGGTTGGGAGCGTGAAGCTTTCTTT
CDR3aa: CASSYGWEREAFF
d_gene: .
v_gene: TRBV6-5
j_gene: TRBJ1-1
abundance: .

CDR3nt: TGTGCCTGGAGTGTACCCCCACATAGCTCTGGGGCCAACGTCCTGACTTTC
CDR3aa: CAWSVPPHSSGANVLTF
d_gene: .
v_gene: TRBV30
j_gene: TRBJ2-6
abundance: .

CDR3nt: TGTGCCAGCGAGGAGCGTACCGGGACTAGCACTATGGGCCCCCGATCTGAGCAGTTCTTC
CDR3aa: CASEERTGTSTMGPRSEQFF
d_gene: TRBD2
v_gene: TRBV3-1
j_gene: TRBJ2-1
abundance: .

CDR3nt: TGTGCCAGCTCACCCAGGACAGGGGAGAACACTGAAGCTTTCTTT
CDR3aa: CASSPRTGENTEAFF
d_gene: TRBD1
v_gene: TRBV18
j_gene: TRBJ1-1
abundance: few

CDR3nt: TGTGCCTGGAGTGGGGGACACCTGACGGAGACCCAGTACTTC
CDR3aa: CAWSGGHLTETQYF
d_gene: .
v_gene: TRBV30
j_gene: TRBJ2-5
abundance: .

CDR3nt: TGCGCCAGCAGAGGCGGGACAGGTGGAGAGACCCAGTACTTC
CDR3aa: CASRGGTGGETQYF
d_gene: TRBD1
v_gene: TRBV5-1
j_gene: TRBJ2-5
abundance: .

CDR3nt: TGTGCCAGCAGCTTGGGGCGGGGCATTCAGTACTTC
CDR3aa: CASSLGRGIQYF
d_gene: .
v_gene: TRBV5-6
j_gene: TRBJ2-4
abundance: .

CDR3nt: TGTGCCAGCAGCCTCAGGCCGGGACAGGGATACGAGCAGTACTTC
CDR3aa: CASSLRPGQGYEQYF
d_gene: TRBD1
v_gene: TRBV7-3
j_gene: TRBJ2-7
abundance: .

CDR3nt: TGTGCCAGCAGCTTAGCTGGACATTTCACAGATACGCAGTATTTT
CDR3aa: CASSLAGHFTDTQYF
d_gene: .
v_gene: TRBV7-6
j_gene: TRBJ2-3
abundance: .

CDR3nt: TGCAGCGTTGAGCAGGGGGCAAATGCTGAAGCTTTCTTT
CDR3aa: CSVEQGANAEAFF
d_gene: TRBD1
v_gene: TRBV29-1
j_gene: TRBJ1-1
abundance: .

CDR3nt: TGCAGCGTCCTAGCGGGAGGGGGAAACAATGAGCAGTTCTTC
CDR3aa: CSVLAGGGNNEQFF
d_gene: TRBD2
v_gene: TRBV29-1
j_gene: TRBJ2-1
abundance: .

CDR3nt: TGCAGCGTTGACGTGGTTAACGAGCAGTACTTC
CDR3aa: CSVDVVNEQYF
d_gene: .
v_gene: TRBV29-1
j_gene: TRBJ2-7
abundance: .